This passage covers 20 T cell receptor beta chains from one sample sequenced in a study of identifying expanded T cells in peripheral blood. The data were produced by immunoSEQ multiplex PCR, yet TCRdb's version contains in-frame clones alone and is incomplete. The repertoire has tens of thousands of clones, about 89% of them found once; the top ten carry around 4.3%. The sequenced material came from blood. These receptors all come from a person aged 18 to 75 in good health.

V and J are TRBV5-1 and TRBJ1-1; D possibly corresponds to TRBD1 (6 bases). Germline assignment: CDR1 SGHRS and CDR2 YFSETQ. V was shortened by 0 bases and J by 5 bases, with 17 bases between the two germline ends. The CDR3 contains 16 residues. The CDR3, as DNA: TGCGCCAGCAGCTTGGGGTGGGGGCCCAACCCAACTGAAGCTTTCTTT. This gives the protein CASSLGWGPNPTEAFF.

The chain combines TRBV6-1 with TRBJ2-7; D is undetermined. Germline V gives CDR1 MNHNS, CDR2 SASEGT. Trimming took 6 bases from V and 1 from J, leaving 16 bases between them. CDR3 size: 15 residues. The DNA of the CDR3 is TGTGCCAGCAGCGCCTTGGGATTCGGATCCTACGAGCAGTACTTC. Translated: CASSALGFGSYEQYF.

The rearrangement links TRBV6-1 to TRBJ2-7; TRBD1 matches at 7 bases. Germline CDR1 and CDR2: MNHNS and SASEGT. V gave up 7 bases and J gave up 6 bases; unmatched junction bases: 12. The CDR3 loop spans 14 amino acids. The CDR3 DNA reads as TGTGCCAGCACCCATACCTGGGACAGCCTCGAGCAGTACTTC. Translation: CASTHTWDSLEQYF.

The chain recombines TRBV11-2 with TRBJ2-1; D tentatively reads TRBD1 or TRBD2 (5 bases each). V lost 2 bases and J 5 bases, leaving 10 bases between the germline ends. Looked up from germline, CDR1 is SGHAT and CDR2 is FQNNGV. The CDR3 totals 14 residues. Written as DNA, the CDR3 is TGTGCCAGCAGCTTAATCAGGGACCACAATGAGCAGTTCTTC. This sequence encodes CASSLIRDHNEQFF.

The J gene is TRBJ2-5, the V gene TRBV27; no clear D gene. V shed 0 bases and J shed 5 bases, with 13 bases lying between them. Germline V gene sequence: CDR1 MNHEY, CDR2 SMNVEV (reference sequence). CDR3 length: 15 amino acids. The CDR3 bases are TGTGCCAGCAGTTTATCCCCGAACCGGGTCGAGACCCAGTACTTC. It yields the protein CASSLSPNRVETQYF.

The rearrangement uses TRBV10-3 and TRBJ2-1; a weak D match, TRBD2 (5 bases). V was trimmed by 3 bases and J by 3 bases, leaving 24 bases between them. Germline lookup yields CDR1 ENHRY and CDR2 SYGVKD. This CDR3 comprises 19 residues. CDR3 in amino acids: CAISDTGSGSFSSYNEQFF. The CDR3 bases are TGTGCCATCAGTGACACGGGGAGCGGTTCCTTCAGTAGCTACAATGAGCAGTTCTTC.

The CDR3 spells CASSSEGGDMTLKYQETQYF. The CDR3 bases are TGCGCCAGCAGCTCCGAGGGAGGGGATATGACACTCAAGTACCAAGAGACCCAGTACTTC. The chain recombines TRBV5-1 with TRBJ2-5, with TRBD2 matching over 7 bases. CDR1 SGHRS and CDR2 YFSETQ come from the germline V gene. There are 20 residues in the CDR3. The V gene end was trimmed by 3 bases and the J gene end by 0 bases; junction bases not matched to a gene: 20.

The CDR3 sequence: CASSPEHAQGGYTF. DNA of the CDR3: TGTGCCAGCAGTCCGGAACACGCTCAAGGGGGCTACACCTTC. This rearrangement joins TRBV6-1 to TRBJ1-2; no clear D. This CDR3 is 14 amino acids long. Per germline, CDR1 MNHNS and CDR2 SASEGT. V was trimmed by 5 bases and J by 8 bases, leaving 18 bases between them.

This chain uses TRBV30 with TRBJ2-7; either TRBD1 or TRBD2 may supply D (6 bases each). There are 14 residues in the CDR3. Germline V CDR1 and CDR2: GTSNPN, SVGIG (reference sequence). Deletions cut 2 bases from V and 0 bases from J, with 11 bases between. In DNA form, the CDR3 reads TGTGCCTGGAGTACAGGGAGGAGCTCCTACGAGCAGTACTTC. It encodes CAWSTGRSSYEQYF.

The chain couples TRBV6-5 to TRBJ2-5; D may be TRBD2 (6 bases). The CDR3 has 12 residues. V was shortened by 4 bases and J by 4 bases, with 7 bases between the two germline ends. Germline assignment: CDR1 MNHEY and CDR2 SVGAGI. The CDR3 protein is CASSWGGETQYF. As DNA, the CDR3 is TGTGCCAGCAGTTGGGGAGGAGAGACCCAGTACTTC.

This clone appeared a single time. The rearrangement joins TRBV19 to TRBJ1-5; 7 bases align to TRBD1. The CDR3 consists of 15 residues. Trimming took 7 bases from V and 5 from J; bases not matched to a gene: 11. CDR1 LNHDA and CDR2 SQIVND come from the germline V gene (reference sequence). The CDR3 loop is CASKGRHRGHQPQHF. CDR3 DNA sequence: TGTGCCAGTAAGGGAAGACACAGGGGCCATCAGCCCCAGCATTTT.

This chain connects TRBV4-1 to TRBJ2-1, with D hard to call. Between the trimmed V and J ends, which lost 3 bases and 0 bases, there was a span of 6 bases. The CDR3 totals 14 residues. Germline-derived CDR1 and CDR2 are MGHRA and YSYEKL. The CDR3 is CASSHSGSYNEQFF. In DNA form, the CDR3 reads TGCGCCAGCAGCCACTCTGGCTCCTACAATGAGCAGTTCTTC.

The rearrangement joins TRBV29-1 to TRBJ1-6; no clear D gene. The germline CDR1 and CDR2 sequences are SQVTM and ANQGSEA. The CDR3 sequence is 15 residues long. Trimming took off 0 bases at V and 5 bases at J, with 11 bases between the two ends. This chain's CDR3 is CSVEDLRSDNSPLHF. The CDR3, as DNA: TGCAGCGTTGAAGATCTCAGAAGTGATAATTCACCCCTCCACTTT.

This clone was recorded once. Sequence at one end of the junction differs from germline and may be a read error. J is TRBJ2-7 and V is TRBV28; 7 positions agree with TRBD1. CDR1 and CDR2 (germline): MDHEN, SYDVKM. The CDR3 has 14 amino acids. CDR3 DNA sequence: TGTGCCAGCAGTCGACAGGGCCATCTAGAGCTATCGGACTTC. This encodes CASSRQGHLELSDF.

The CDR3, as DNA: TGTGCCAGCAGACGAACAGGGGGGTGGGAGACCCAGTACTTC. Its translation is CASRRTGGWETQYF. V gene TRBV27 combines with J gene TRBJ2-5; TRBD1 matches at 8 bases. CDR3 length equals 14 residues. Trimming cost V 6 bases and J 5 bases; bases outside gene matches: 8. The V gene's germline CDR1 is MNHEY and CDR2 SMNVEV (reference sequence).

The rearrangement joins TRBV7-8 to TRBJ2-1; no clear D gene. The CDR3 contains 17 residues. V was trimmed by 3 bases and J by 0 bases, leaving 15 bases between them. Germline V gene data show CDR1 as SGHVS and CDR2 as FQNEAQ. CDR3 loop: CASSFLNRLSSYNEQFF. CDR3 nucleotides: TGTGCCAGCAGCTTCTTAAACCGATTGAGCTCCTACAATGAGCAGTTCTTC.

This chain uses TRBV9 with TRBJ2-1; tentative D call: TRBD1 (5 bases). Between the trimmed V and J ends, which lost 0 bases and 1 base, there was a span of 14 bases. Germline CDR1 reads SGDLS; CDR2 reads YYNGEE. The CDR3 covers 17 residues. The CDR3 here is CASSVAAGQGSYNEQFF. CDR3 nucleotides: TGTGCCAGCAGCGTAGCGGCAGGACAAGGGTCCTACAATGAGCAGTTCTTC.

Written as DNA, the CDR3 is TGTGCCAGCAGCCATGGCGGGGGCGAGAATCAGCCCCAGCATTTT. It translates to CASSHGGGENQPQHF. V is TRBV14 and J is TRBJ1-5; D might be TRBD1 (6 bases). The germline V and J ends were trimmed by 3 bases and 4 bases, with 13 bases remaining between them. Germline lookup yields CDR1 SGHDN and CDR2 FVKESK. The CDR3 is 15 amino acids.

This clone was detected only once. The chain couples TRBV6-4 to TRBJ2-1, with 7 bases aligning to TRBD2. The CDR3 length is 13 residues. J gave up 2 bases and V 6 bases, and 1 base lay outside the gene matches. In germline, CDR1 is MRHNA, CDR2 SNTAGT. DNA for the CDR3: TGTGCCAGCAGCGGGGGGACCTACAATGAGCAGTTCTTC. Its translation is CASSGGTYNEQFF.

This clone was picked up one time. The chain employs TRBV4-2 and TRBJ2-5; TRBD2 matches at 14 bases. This CDR3 spans 16 amino acids. The V and J ends lost 3 bases and 5 bases, in that order; junction bases with no gene match: 5. Per germline, CDR1 LGHNA and CDR2 YNFKEQ. The CDR3 coding sequence is TGTGCCAGCAGCCAGGGGACTAGCGGGGGACTGGAGACCCAGTACTTC. As protein: CASSQGTSGGLETQYF.